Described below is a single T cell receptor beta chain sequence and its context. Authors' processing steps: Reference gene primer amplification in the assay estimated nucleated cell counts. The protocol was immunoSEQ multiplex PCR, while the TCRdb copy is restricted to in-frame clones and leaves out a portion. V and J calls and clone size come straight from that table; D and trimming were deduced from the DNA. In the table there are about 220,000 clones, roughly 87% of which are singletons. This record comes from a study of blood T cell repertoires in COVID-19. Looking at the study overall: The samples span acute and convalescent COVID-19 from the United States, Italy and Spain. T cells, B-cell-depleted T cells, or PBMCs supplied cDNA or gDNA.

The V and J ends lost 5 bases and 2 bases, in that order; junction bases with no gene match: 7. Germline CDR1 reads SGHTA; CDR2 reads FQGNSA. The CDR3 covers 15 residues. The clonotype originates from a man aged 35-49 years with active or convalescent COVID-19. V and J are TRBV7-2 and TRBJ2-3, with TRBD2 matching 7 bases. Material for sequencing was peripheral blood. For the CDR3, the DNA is TGTGCCAGCAGCCTAACTAGCGCCTCCACAGATACGCAGTATTTT. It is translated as CASSLTSASTDTQYF.